These 4 T cell receptor beta chains came from one sample sequenced in a study of OX40 agonist ivuxolimab in advanced cancers. This table comes from immunoSEQ multiplex PCR, and its TCRdb copy is limited to in-frame clones, with some not included. The profile covers 50,000 to 65,000 clones, with around 90% appearing a single time and 0.7% to 0.9% taken by the ten largest. Sequenced material: CD4+ or CD8+ T cells sorted from blood, taken in a trial of the OX40 agonist ivuxolimab. The origin of the receptors is an adult with an advanced solid tumor such as melanoma, head and neck, liver or kidney cancer.

CDR3 protein: CASSLGLAGGETQYF. The CDR3 DNA sequence: TGTGCCAGCAGCCTTGGACTAGCGGGGGGGGAGACCCAGTACTTC. The chain links TRBV9 to TRBJ2-5; 15 bases align to TRBD2. V was pared by 4 bases and J by 5 bases, with 3 bases of the junction left unmatched. The CDR3 sequence is 15 residues long. Germline values: CDR1 SGDLS, CDR2 YYNGEE.

The chain joins TRBV6-1 to TRBJ1-3; the match to TRBD1 covers 8 bases. V lost 5 bases, J lost 4 bases, and 4 bases stayed unmatched. The CDR3 has 14 residues. Germline lookup yields CDR1 MNHNS and CDR2 SASEGT. The CDR3 DNA reads as TGTGCCAGCAGTCAGGGGGCGCGAGGAAACACCATATATTTT. Its translation: CASSQGARGNTIYF.

As concerns this clone: The sample contains more than one DNA sequence encoding this CDR3. This chain connects TRBV28 to TRBJ2-7; no firm D call. CDR1 and CDR2 from the germline V gene are MDHEN and SYDVKM. The CDR3 length is 12 residues. Between the trimmed V and J ends, which lost 6 bases and 4 bases, there was a span of 10 bases. CDR3: CASSYLRYEQYF. CDR3 in DNA: TGTGCCAGCAGCTACCTCAGGTACGAGCAGTACTTC.

A remark on this clone: The CDR3 ends on some other residue instead of the conserved phenylalanine or tryptophan, so this is likely a read error. The chain combines TRBV7-8 with TRBJ1-1; D gene uncertain. Trimming took 5 bases from V and 1 from J, leaving 11 bases between them. The CDR3 has 14 amino acids. The V gene's germline CDR1 is SGHVS and CDR2 FQNEAQ. The CDR3 here is CASSPDHGNTEAFL. Here the CDR3 DNA reads TGTGCCAGCAGCCCCGACCACGGGAACACTGAAGCTTTCCTT.